A selection of T cell receptor beta chains follows, all from one sample in a study of breast tumors, draining lymph nodes, adjacent tissues. In TCRdb, the multiplex PCR reads were re-called with MiXCR into one record per CDR3 protein. The sample shows approximately 170,000 distinct CDR3 sequences, 30% to 35% of them seen only once. Sequencing was carried out using axillary lymph node tissue. These receptors were taken from a female donor with breast cancer. Some clones in this sample may be carry-over from other donors' samples. Both conserved end residues are part of each CDR3. Fields, in order: D gene, V gene, clone size, J gene, CDR3 protein, CDR3 DNA. The D gene is left open where the match is weak. Size tells how often a clone was seen (once, few, many) or the class of an expanded clone, and some rows leave it out.

>TRBD1|TRBV5-1|many|TRBJ2-6
CASSPGQGNSGANVLTF
TGCGCCAGCAGCCCCGGACAGGGGAACTCTGGGGCCAACGTCCTGACTTTC
>.|TRBV27|few|TRBJ2-7
CASGTSWYEQYF
TGTGCCAGCGGGACCAGCTGGTACGAGCAGTACTTC
>.|TRBV6-1|many|TRBJ2-1
CASSEDGSSYNEQFF
TGTGCCAGCAGTGAAGATGGGAGCTCCTACAATGAGCAGTTCTTC
>TRBD2|TRBV20-1|many|TRBJ2-5
CSARDPGRTETQYF
TGCAGTGCTAGAGATCCCGGGAGGACAGAGACCCAGTACTTC
>TRBD1|TRBV10-3|.|TRBJ2-6
CAISTGTGVAGANVLTF
TGTGCCATCAGCACCGGGACAGGGGTCGCTGGGGCCAACGTCCTGACTTTC
>.|TRBV12-3/TRBV12-4|.|TRBJ1-5
CASSLGGGVQPQHF
TGTGCCAGCAGTTTAGGGGGCGGGGTTCAGCCCCAGCATTTT
>.|TRBV6-5|.|TRBJ2-3
CASSQAFSTDTQYF
TGTGCCAGCAGTCAGGCGTTTAGCACAGATACGCAGTATTTT
>.|TRBV12-3/TRBV12-4|many|TRBJ2-5
CASSLGLTRAQETQYF
TGTGCCAGCAGTTTAGGTCTGACCCGAGCACAAGAGACCCAGTACTTC
>.|TRBV9|many|TRBJ2-7
CASSVDSVPQSPYEQYF
TGTGCCAGCAGCGTTGACAGCGTTCCACAGTCCCCCTACGAGCAGTACTTC
>.|TRBV6-6|many|TRBJ2-1
CASSSLGAGSYNEQFF
TGTGCCAGCAGTTCCCTCGGCGCGGGCTCCTACAATGAGCAGTTCTTC
>.|TRBV10-3|many|TRBJ1-4
CAISARARDEKLFF
TGTGCCATCAGTGCACGGGCGAGGGATGAAAAACTGTTTTTT
>.|TRBV7-3|many|TRBJ2-7
CASSLGQGLDEQYF
TGTGCCAGCAGCTTAGGGCAGGGCCTTGACGAGCAGTACTTC
>.|TRBV13|many|TRBJ1-3
CASSEGNTIYF
TGTGCCAGCAGCGAGGGGAACACCATATATTTT
>.|TRBV7-9|few|TRBJ1-1
CASSASIGVNTEAFF
TGTGCCAGCAGCGCCAGCATTGGGGTGAACACTGAAGCTTTCTTT
>TRBD1|TRBV6-5|.|TRBJ1-2
CASTLSGQGLGYGYTF
TGTGCCAGCACCCTATCGGGACAGGGGTTAGGATATGGCTACACCTTC
>TRBD1|TRBV7-6|.|TRBJ2-5
CASSLNRTGEGTQYF
TGTGCCAGCAGCTTAAATCGGACAGGCGAAGGGACCCAGTACTTC
>.|TRBV28|.|TRBJ2-6
CASSTIERGWAGANVLTF
TGTGCCAGCAGCACCATCGAGAGGGGATGGGCTGGGGCCAACGTCCTGACTTTC
>.|TRBV20-1|.|TRBJ1-2
CSAGLAGGYGYTF
TGCAGTGCTGGACTAGCGGGAGGTTATGGCTACACCTTC
>.|TRBV6-6|many|TRBJ2-7
CASKGREQYF
TGTGCCAGCAAGGGGCGGGAGCAGTACTTC
>.|TRBV19|many|TRBJ2-1
CASSKVYNEQFF
TGTGCCAGTAGTAAGGTTTACAATGAGCAGTTCTTC
>.|TRBV18|.|TRBJ2-1
CASSYREYNEQSF
TGTGCCAGCTCATACCGGGAATACAATGAGCAGTCCTTC
>.|TRBV7-8|.|TRBJ2-3
CASSSEARLYPQYF
TGTGCCAGCAGCTCAGAGGCTAGGCTCTACCCCCAGTATTTT
>TRBD1|TRBV12-3/TRBV12-4|.|TRBJ1-6
CASSSGTAGSGGQYDSPLHF
TGTGCCAGCAGTTCCGGGACAGCGGGAAGCGGAGGACAATACGATTCACCCCTCCACTTT
>.|TRBV6-2/TRBV6-3|many|TRBJ2-3
CASSYLGTTDTQYF
TGTGCCAGCAGTTACTTGGGCACCACAGATACGCAGTATTTT
>TRBD1|TRBV12-3/TRBV12-4|.|TRBJ1-2
CASRGDRGDGYTF
TGTGCCAGCAGGGGGGACAGGGGGGACGGCTACACCTTC
>.|TRBV9|many|TRBJ2-2
CASSLGMNTGELFF
TGTGCCAGCAGCTTAGGAATGAACACCGGGGAGCTGTTTTTT
>TRBD2|TRBV20-1|many|TRBJ2-1
CSAEPSPLAGGPEQFF
TGCAGTGCTGAGCCCTCTCCTCTAGCGGGAGGGCCTGAGCAGTTCTTC
>TRBD2|TRBV2|many|TRBJ2-1
CASNQALAGGYEQFF
TGTGCCAGCAACCAGGCTCTAGCGGGGGGCTATGAGCAGTTCTTC
>.|TRBV6-6|many|TRBJ2-7
CASSYTSGSYEQYF
TGTGCCAGCAGTTACACGAGCGGGTCCTACGAGCAGTACTTC
>.|TRBV5-8|many|TRBJ2-5
CASSLGDF
TGTGCCAGCAGCTTGGGGGACTTC
>.|TRBV7-9|.|TRBJ2-7
CASGHGWDAYEQYF
TGTGCCAGCGGGCACGGGTGGGACGCCTACGAGCAGTACTTC
>.|TRBV7-3|many|TRBJ2-1
CASSLMDGRQFF
TGTGCCAGCAGCTTAATGGACGGGCGGCAGTTCTTC
>.|TRBV4-2|.|TRBJ1-1
CASSQARGEGWNTEAFF
TGTGCCAGCAGCCAAGCGAGAGGGGAAGGGTGGAACACTGAAGCTTTCTTT
>TRBD2|TRBV12-5|.|TRBJ2-1
CASGPPTSGHSYNEQFF
TGTGCTAGTGGTCCACCAACTAGCGGACACTCCTACAATGAGCAGTTCTTC
>.|TRBV13|many|TRBJ1-2
CASSYHFNYGYTF
TGTGCCAGCAGCTACCACTTCAACTATGGCTACACCTTC
>.|TRBV12-3/TRBV12-4|many|TRBJ1-2
CASSISDRNGYTF
TGTGCCAGCAGTATCTCCGACAGAAATGGCTACACCTTC
>TRBD1|TRBV9|many|TRBJ2-7
CASSVRDSPYEQYF
TGTGCCAGCAGCGTCCGGGACAGTCCCTACGAGCAGTACTTC
>TRBD1|TRBV29-1|many|TRBJ1-4
CSVEESGTVGEKLFF
TGCAGCGTTGAAGAATCAGGGACAGTAGGAGAAAAACTGTTTTTT
>TRBD2|TRBV12-3/TRBV12-4|many|TRBJ2-1
CASSLPSGAIEQFF
TGTGCCAGCAGTTTACCTAGCGGGGCCATTGAGCAGTTCTTC
>.|TRBV12-5|.|TRBJ2-2
CASGFPPAQELFF
TGTGCTAGTGGTTTTCCCCCCGCTCAGGAGCTGTTTTTT
>TRBD2|TRBV3-1|.|TRBJ2-1
CASSQGTSGRAYNEQFF
TGTGCCAGCAGCCAAGGGACTAGCGGGAGGGCCTACAATGAGCAGTTCTTC
>.|TRBV6-5|.|TRBJ1-6
CASSYLTVGSPLHF
TGTGCCAGCAGTTACTTGACAGTGGGTTCACCCCTCCACTTT
>.|TRBV6-5|few|TRBJ2-3
CASSHDGLRTDTQYF
TGTGCCAGCAGTCACGACGGACTTCGTACAGATACGCAGTATTTT
>.|TRBV10-3|many|TRBJ1-6
CAIREGPYNSPLHF
TGTGCCATCAGGGAGGGGCCCTATAATTCACCCCTCCACTTT
>.|TRBV5-6|.|TRBJ2-5
CASSLTMAYQETQYF
TGTGCCAGCAGCTTGACCATGGCGTACCAAGAGACCCAGTACTTC